A selection of T cell receptor beta chains follows, all from one sample in a study of monozygotic twins with inflammatory bowel disease. TCRdb re-called the 5' RACE reads and shows each CDR3 protein once, DNA omitted. Its table lists approximately 160,000 distinct CDR3 sequences. Sequencing used blood. These receptors all come from a human donor with ulcerative colitis or Crohn's disease, or a healthy co-twin of an affected twin (not recorded which). CDR3s include the opening cysteine and the closing phenylalanine or tryptophan.

j_gene | v_gene | CDR3aa
TRBJ2-2 | TRBV7-3 | CASSMTSGSWGAGELFF
TRBJ1-1 | TRBV7-2 | CASSSWGSPNTEAFF
TRBJ2-7 | TRBV19 | CARRDSYEQYF
TRBJ2-2 | TRBV5-6 | CASSPTGSTGELFF
TRBJ2-4 | TRBV5-4 | CASSLSWSKNIQYF
TRBJ2-1 | TRBV5-1 | CASSLEIGIIAREQFF
TRBJ2-2 | TRBV4-1 | CASSQVRGTGELFF
TRBJ2-3 | TRBV30 | CAWSGPTDTQYF
TRBJ1-2 | TRBV5-5 | CASIPGTGIYGYTF
TRBJ1-4 | TRBV20-1 | CSALRGSTNEKLFF
TRBJ1-1 | TRBV6-2/TRBV6-3 | CASSWTPMNTEAFF
TRBJ1-5 | TRBV5-1 | CASSLGDSSNQPQHF
TRBJ1-5 | TRBV12-3/TRBV12-4 | CASSTLPGAQPQHF
TRBJ2-7 | TRBV20-1 | CSASGRKYEQYF
TRBJ2-2 | TRBV5-1 | CASSFTGDWTGELFF
TRBJ2-1 | TRBV14 | CASSQRSSYNEQFF
TRBJ1-2 | TRBV3-1 | CASSSRGQGADGYTF
TRBJ2-3 | TRBV7-2 | CASSPTRTPSTDTQYF
TRBJ2-7 | TRBV20-1 | CSARLAELTSGYEQYF
TRBJ2-2 | TRBV30 | CAWRSGLRTGELFF
TRBJ2-5 | TRBV30 | CAWSYPRGPQETQYF
TRBJ2-3 | TRBV30 | CAWSGSGGFADTQYF
TRBJ2-6 | TRBV7-8 | CASSLVAAGVSGANVLTF